This T cell receptor (beta chain) stems from a study of spatial heterogeneity in lung cancer. TCRdb re-called the 5' RACE reads through MiXCR, storing one row per CDR3 protein. The sample has around 92,000 distinct CDR3 sequences, approximately 12% seen once. This clonotype was seen repeatedly, ten times or more. Time point given: sample taken at primary tumor resection. The input material, whole RNA from tumor, nontumor lung or frozen PBMC, was sequenced unsorted. CDR3 length: 13 residues. Trimming pared 1 base from V and 1 base from J, leaving 5 bases between. CDR1 is DFQATT and CDR2 is SNEGSKA in the germline V gene (reference sequence).

The specimen was PBMCs, collected at surgery. This sequence was found in a male donor with early-stage non-small cell lung cancer. The chain uses TRBV20-1 and TRBJ1-5, with D uncertain. The CDR3 sequence is CSARGDSNQPQHF. The CDR3 bases are TGCAGTGCTAGAGGAGACAGCAATCAGCCCCAGCATTTT.